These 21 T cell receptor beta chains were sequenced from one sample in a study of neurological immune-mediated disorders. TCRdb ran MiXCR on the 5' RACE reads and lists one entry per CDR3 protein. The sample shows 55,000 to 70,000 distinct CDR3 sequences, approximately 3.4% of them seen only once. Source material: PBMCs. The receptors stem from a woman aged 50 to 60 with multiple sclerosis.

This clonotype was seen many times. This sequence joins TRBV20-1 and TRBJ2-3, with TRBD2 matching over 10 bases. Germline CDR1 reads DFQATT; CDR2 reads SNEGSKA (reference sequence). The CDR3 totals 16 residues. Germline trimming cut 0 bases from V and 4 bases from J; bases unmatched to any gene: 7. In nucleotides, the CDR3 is TGCAGTGCTAGAGATCACCTAGCGGGGGAATCAGATACGCAGTATTTT. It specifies CSARDHLAGESDTQYF.

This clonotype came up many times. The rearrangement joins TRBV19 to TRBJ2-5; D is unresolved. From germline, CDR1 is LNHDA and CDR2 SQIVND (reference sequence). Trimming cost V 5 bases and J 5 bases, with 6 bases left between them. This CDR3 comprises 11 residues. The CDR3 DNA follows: TGTGCCAGTAGTCAGTTGGAGACCCAGTACTTC. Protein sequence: CASSQLETQYF.

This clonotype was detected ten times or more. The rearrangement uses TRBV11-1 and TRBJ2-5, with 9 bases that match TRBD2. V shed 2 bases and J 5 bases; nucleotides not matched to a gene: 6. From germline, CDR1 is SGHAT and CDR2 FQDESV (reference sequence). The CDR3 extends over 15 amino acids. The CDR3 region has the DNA TGTGCCAGCAGCTTAACCCTAGCGGGGATGGAGACCCAGTACTTC. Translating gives CASSLTLAGMETQYF.

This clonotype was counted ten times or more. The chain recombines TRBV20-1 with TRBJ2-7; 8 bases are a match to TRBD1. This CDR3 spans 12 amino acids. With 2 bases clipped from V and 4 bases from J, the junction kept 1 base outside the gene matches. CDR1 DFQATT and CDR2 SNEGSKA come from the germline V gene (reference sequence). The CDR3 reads CSARQGAYEQYF. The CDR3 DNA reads TGCAGTGCTAGACAGGGGGCTTACGAGCAGTACTTC.

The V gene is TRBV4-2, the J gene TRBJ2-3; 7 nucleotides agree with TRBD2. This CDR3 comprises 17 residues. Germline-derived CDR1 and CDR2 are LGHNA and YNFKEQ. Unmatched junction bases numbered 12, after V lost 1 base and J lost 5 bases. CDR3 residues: CASSQVALSGPKDTQYF. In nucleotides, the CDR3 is TGTGCCAGCAGCCAAGTGGCCCTTAGCGGGCCCAAAGATACGCAGTATTTT.

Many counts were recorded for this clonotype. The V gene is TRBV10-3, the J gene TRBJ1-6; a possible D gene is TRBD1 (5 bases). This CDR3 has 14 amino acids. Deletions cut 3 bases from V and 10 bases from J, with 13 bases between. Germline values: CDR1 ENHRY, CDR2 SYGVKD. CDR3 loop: CAISDRGDGSPLHF. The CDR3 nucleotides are TGTGCCATCAGTGACCGGGGCGATGGATCACCCCTCCACTTT.

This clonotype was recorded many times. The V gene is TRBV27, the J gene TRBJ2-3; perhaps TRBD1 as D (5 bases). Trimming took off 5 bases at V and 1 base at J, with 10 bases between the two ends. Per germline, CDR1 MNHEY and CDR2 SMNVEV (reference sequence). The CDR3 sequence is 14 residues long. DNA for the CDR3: TGTGCCAGCAGTCTTGAGACAGGCACAGATACGCAGTATTTT. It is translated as CASSLETGTDTQYF.

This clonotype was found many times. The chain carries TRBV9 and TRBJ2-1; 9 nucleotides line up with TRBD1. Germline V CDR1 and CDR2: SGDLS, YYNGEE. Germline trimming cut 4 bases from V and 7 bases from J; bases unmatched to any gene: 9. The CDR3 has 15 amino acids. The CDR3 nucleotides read TGTGCCAGCAGCCTCACAGGGGGCACGGTAAATGAGCAGTTCTTC. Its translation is CASSLTGGTVNEQFF. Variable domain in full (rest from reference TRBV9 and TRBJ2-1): DSGVTQTPKHLITATGQRVTLRCSPRSGDLSVYWYQQSLDQGLQFLIQYYNGEERAKGNILERFSAQQFPDLHSELNLSSLELGDSALYFCASSLTGGTVNEQFFGPGTRLTVL.

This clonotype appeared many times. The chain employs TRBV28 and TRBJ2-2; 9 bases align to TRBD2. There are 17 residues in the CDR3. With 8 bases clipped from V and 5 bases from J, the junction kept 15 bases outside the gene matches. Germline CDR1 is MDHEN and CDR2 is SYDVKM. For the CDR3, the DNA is TGTGCCAGCGGATTACCGACTAGCGGAAAACGTACCGGGGAGCTGTTTTTT. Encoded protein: CASGLPTSGKRTGELFF. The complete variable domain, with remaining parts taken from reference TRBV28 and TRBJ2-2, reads DVKVTQSSRYLVKRTGEKVFLECVQDMDHENMFWYRQDPGLGLRLIYFSYDVKMKEKGDIPEGYSVSREKKERFSLILESASTNQTSMYLCASGLPTSGKRTGELFFGEGSRLTVL.

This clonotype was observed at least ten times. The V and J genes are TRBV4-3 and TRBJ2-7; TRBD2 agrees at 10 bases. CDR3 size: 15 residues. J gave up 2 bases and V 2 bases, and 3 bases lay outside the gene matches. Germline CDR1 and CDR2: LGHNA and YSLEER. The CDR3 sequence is CASSQIAGGAYEQYF. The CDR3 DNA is TGCGCCAGCAGCCAAATAGCGGGAGGTGCCTACGAGCAGTACTTC.

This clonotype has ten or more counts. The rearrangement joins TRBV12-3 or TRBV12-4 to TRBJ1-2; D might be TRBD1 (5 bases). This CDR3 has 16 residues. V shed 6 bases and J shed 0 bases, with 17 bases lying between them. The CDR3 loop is CASSPDAGLSNYGYTF. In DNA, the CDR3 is TGTGCCAGCAGCCCCGATGCAGGGCTATCTAACTATGGCTACACCTTC.

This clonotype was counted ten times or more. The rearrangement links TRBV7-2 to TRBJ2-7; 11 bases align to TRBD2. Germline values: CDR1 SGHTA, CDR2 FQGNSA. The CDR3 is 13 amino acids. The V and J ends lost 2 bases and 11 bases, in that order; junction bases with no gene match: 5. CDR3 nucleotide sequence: TGTGCCAGCAGCTTAACTAGCGGGGGACGGGAGTACGTC. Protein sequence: CASSLTSGGREYV.

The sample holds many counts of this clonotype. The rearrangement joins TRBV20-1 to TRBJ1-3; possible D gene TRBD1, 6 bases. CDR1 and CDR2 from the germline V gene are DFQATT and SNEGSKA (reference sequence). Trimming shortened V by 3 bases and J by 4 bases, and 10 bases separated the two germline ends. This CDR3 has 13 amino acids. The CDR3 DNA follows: TGCAGTGCTAGTCAGGGGCCAGGAAACACCATATATTTT. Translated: CSASQGPGNTIYF.

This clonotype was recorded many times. CDR3 loop: CASSVGGAGGNIQYF. The CDR3 nucleotides are TGTGCCAGCAGCGTGGGGGGCGCGGGGGGAAACATTCAGTACTTC. This chain uses TRBV7-2 with TRBJ2-4; 8 bases map to TRBD2. CDR3 length: 15 residues. V lost 5 bases and J lost 6; bases outside the gene matches: 9. CDR1 and CDR2 from the germline V gene are SGHTA and FQGNSA.

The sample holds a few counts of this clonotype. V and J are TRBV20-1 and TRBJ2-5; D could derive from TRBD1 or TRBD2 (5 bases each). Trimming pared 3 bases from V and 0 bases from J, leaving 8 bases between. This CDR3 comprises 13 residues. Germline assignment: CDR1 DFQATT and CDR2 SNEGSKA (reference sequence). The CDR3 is CSARGDHQETQYF. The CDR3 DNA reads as TGCAGTGCTAGGGGGGACCACCAAGAGACCCAGTACTTC.

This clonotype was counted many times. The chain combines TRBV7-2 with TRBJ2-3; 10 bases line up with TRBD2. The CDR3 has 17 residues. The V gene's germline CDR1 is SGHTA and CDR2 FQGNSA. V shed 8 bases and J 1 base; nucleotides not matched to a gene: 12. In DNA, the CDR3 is TGTGCCAGCGGGAAGCGGGGGGGCCTCAGGGGCACAGATACGCAGTATTTT. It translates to CASGKRGGLRGTDTQYF.

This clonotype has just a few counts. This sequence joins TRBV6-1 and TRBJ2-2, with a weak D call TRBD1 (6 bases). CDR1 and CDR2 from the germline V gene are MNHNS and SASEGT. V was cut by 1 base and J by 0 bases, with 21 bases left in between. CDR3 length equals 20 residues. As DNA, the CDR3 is TGTGCCAGCAGTGAAGAAAAGACCGGGACACGCTTTTCGAACACCGGGGAGCTGTTTTTT. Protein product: CASSEEKTGTRFSNTGELFF.

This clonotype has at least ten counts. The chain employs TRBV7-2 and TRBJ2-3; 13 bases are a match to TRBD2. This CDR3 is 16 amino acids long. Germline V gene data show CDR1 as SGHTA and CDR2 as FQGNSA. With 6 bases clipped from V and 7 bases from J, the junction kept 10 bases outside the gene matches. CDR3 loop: CASSPTSGGAGNTQYF. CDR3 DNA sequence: TGTGCCAGCAGTCCTACTAGCGGGGGGGCTGGGAATACGCAGTATTTT.

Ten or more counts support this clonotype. The CDR3 coding sequence is TGTGCCAGCAGTATCCTGAGCTCCTACAATGAGCAGTTCTTC. Residues: CASSILSSYNEQFF. This chain uses TRBV6-2 or TRBV6-3 with TRBJ2-1, with D unresolved. This CDR3 spans 14 amino acids. CDR1 and CDR2 (germline): MNHEY, SVGEGT. V was trimmed by 5 bases and J by 0 bases, leaving 8 bases between them.

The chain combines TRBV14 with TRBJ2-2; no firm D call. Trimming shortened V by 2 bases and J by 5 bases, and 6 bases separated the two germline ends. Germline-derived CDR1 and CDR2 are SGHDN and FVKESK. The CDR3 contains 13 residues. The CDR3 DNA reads TGTGCCAGCAGCCAATACAAAACCGGGGAGCTGTTTTTT. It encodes CASSQYKTGELFF.

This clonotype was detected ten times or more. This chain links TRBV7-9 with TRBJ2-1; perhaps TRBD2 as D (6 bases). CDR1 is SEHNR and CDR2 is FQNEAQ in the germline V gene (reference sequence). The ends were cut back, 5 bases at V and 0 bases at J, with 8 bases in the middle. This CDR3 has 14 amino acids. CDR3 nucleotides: TGTGCCAGCAGCCGGACTAACTCCTACAATGAGCAGTTCTTC. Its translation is CASSRTNSYNEQFF.